This entry lists 19 T cell receptor beta chains sequenced from one sample in a study of spatial heterogeneity in lung cancer. Whole-study findings and limits: Expanded alpha and beta TCR counts within tumors tracked tumor mutation counts.

Documented time point: sample taken at primary tumor resection. Which antigens these TCRs recognize remains unknown. TCRdb fed the 5' RACE reads into MiXCR, producing one record per CDR3 protein. The sample consists of around 20,000 distinct CDR3 sequences, around 5% of them appearing once. Sample: lung tumor tissue, taken at surgery. Every receptor here comes from a female donor with early-stage non-small cell lung cancer.

This clonotype was counted ten times or more. The library was built for alpha chains, so this beta chain is an off-target read and its size means little. This rearrangement joins TRBV24-1 to TRBJ2-2; D ambiguous. CDR1 and CDR2 from the germline V gene are KGHDR and SFDVKD. The CDR3 sequence is 12 residues long. V gave up 4 bases and J gave up 8 bases, with 7 bases separating them. The CDR3 spells CATSENPGELFF. The CDR3 DNA sequence: TGTGCCACCAGTGAGAATCCGGGGGAGCTGTTTTTT.

This clonotype was seen ten or more times. The junction departs from germline at one end; a sequencing error may be responsible. Because the library targeted alpha chains, this beta chain is an off-target read whose size means little. The chain has TRBV7-7 and TRBJ2-5; D is undetermined. The length of the CDR3 is 13 residues. The germline V gene has CDR1 SSHAT and CDR2 FNYEAQ (reference sequence). DNA for the CDR3: TGTGCTAGCAGCTTGGGAATTTTGGAGACCCAGTACTTC. Protein sequence: CASSLGILETQYF.

This clonotype has ten or more counts. A library made for alpha chains picked up this beta chain off target, so its size means little. The chain links TRBV15 to TRBJ2-5; 10 positions agree with TRBD2. The CDR3 totals 14 residues. Per germline, CDR1 LNHNV and CDR2 YYDKDF (reference sequence). Germline trimming cut 1 base from V and 4 bases from J; bases unmatched to any gene: 0. Here the CDR3 reads CATSRGTSGETQYF. Here the CDR3 DNA reads TGTGCCACCAGCAGAGGGACTAGCGGAGAGACCCAGTACTTC.

This clonotype was seen repeatedly, ten times or more. Since the library was made to target alpha chains, this beta chain is a stray read and its abundance is not meaningful. This chain links TRBV28 with TRBJ1-5; D may be TRBD1 (6 bases). Germline CDR1 and CDR2: MDHEN and SYDVKM. The V end was cut by 5 bases, the J end by 7 bases, with 9 bases between. The CDR3 is made up of 12 amino acids. CDR3 sequence (DNA): TGTGCCAGCAGTCTACAGGGCCAGCCCCAGCATTTT. Its protein product is CASSLQGQPQHF.

This clonotype has at least ten counts. In a library made to pick up alpha chains, this beta chain is a stray read with a size that means little. The rearrangement uses TRBV12-3 or TRBV12-4 and TRBJ2-1; TRBD2 agrees at 12 bases. V was pared by 2 bases and J by 9 bases, with 2 bases of the junction left unmatched. The CDR3 consists of 14 residues. The CDR3 DNA reads TGTGCCAGCAGTTTATCTAGCGGGAGGGCTGAGCAGTTCTTC. Translating it yields CASSLSSGRAEQFF.

Comments on this clonotype: Since it is a stray read in a library aimed at alpha chains, this beta chain has a size that is not meaningful. J is TRBJ2-1 and V is TRBV27; D unclear. The CDR3 contains 12 residues. Trimming took off 5 bases at V and 4 bases at J, with 6 bases between the two ends. Germline CDR1 reads MNHEY; CDR2 reads SMNVEV (reference sequence). DNA of the CDR3: TGTGCCAGCAGTCAAGGATACAATGAGCAGTTCTTC. It is translated as CASSQGYNEQFF.

The table lists this clonotype with many counts. Being off target in a library aimed at alpha chains, this beta chain has a size of little meaning. This chain joins TRBV15 and TRBJ2-2, with 9 bases lining up with TRBD1. The CDR3 contains 17 residues. Looked up from germline, CDR1 is LNHNV and CDR2 is YYDKDF (reference sequence). The trim removed 1 base at V and 3 bases at J, leaving 6 bases unmatched. The CDR3 loop reads CATSRGRGQGDTGELFF. The CDR3 coding sequence is TGTGCCACCAGCAGAGGACGGGGACAGGGCGACACCGGGGAGCTGTTTTTT.

In its sample, this clonotype was seen many times. This beta chain is off target for a library built for alpha chains, so its abundance means little. The J gene is TRBJ2-3, the V gene TRBV20-1; 12 bases align to TRBD2. CDR1 is DFQATT, CDR2 SNEGSKA, per germline (reference sequence). V lost 1 base to trimming and J lost 4 bases; unmatched junction nucleotides: 6. The length of the CDR3 is 16 residues. CDR3 region: CSARGGLAGSADTQYF. The CDR3 nucleotides read TGCAGTGCTAGAGGGGGACTAGCGGGTTCGGCAGATACGCAGTATTTT.

This clonotype was observed at least ten times. This beta chain slipped into a library made for alpha chains as a stray read, so its size is not meaningful. This chain joins TRBV2 and TRBJ2-2; 9 bases match TRBD1. The CDR3 consists of 15 residues. The trim removed 8 bases at V and 5 bases at J, leaving 9 bases unmatched. The germline gives CDR1 SNHLY, CDR2 FYNNEI. CDR3 nucleotide sequence: TGTGCCAGCGCCCAGGACAGGGGAGGAACCGGGGAGCTGTTTTTT. Its translation is CASAQDRGGTGELFF. Based on the CDR3 plus reference TRBV2 and TRBJ2-2, the full variable domain is EPEVTQTPSHQVTQMGQEVILRCVPISNHLYFYWYRQILGQKVEFLVSFYNNEISEKSEIFDDQFSVERPDGSNFTLKIRSTKLEDSAMYFCASAQDRGGTGELFFGEGSRLTVL.

At least ten counts were recorded for this clonotype. The library was built for alpha chains, so this beta chain is an off-target read and its size means little. The rearrangement links TRBV28 to TRBJ2-7, with TRBD2 matching 9 bases. This CDR3 has 16 amino acids. Germline CDR1 and CDR2: MDHEN and SYDVKM. V was clipped by 2 bases and J by 2 bases; unmatched bases: 7. CDR3 in amino acids: CASSLPLAGKTYEQYF. Here the CDR3 DNA reads TGTGCCAGCAGTTTACCCCTAGCGGGAAAGACCTACGAGCAGTACTTC.

With regard to this clonotype: This beta chain is an off-target read within a library intended for alpha chains, so its frequency means little. The rearrangement joins TRBV9 to TRBJ2-5; D is perhaps TRBD1 (6 bases). Germline V gives CDR1 SGDLS, CDR2 YYNGEE. V dropped 0 bases and J dropped 1 base, with 10 bases sitting between them. The length of the CDR3 is 15 residues. The CDR3 is CASSVDGQPQETQYF. The DNA of the CDR3 is TGTGCCAGCAGCGTAGACGGACAGCCCCAAGAGACCCAGTACTTC.

Relative to its sample, this clonotype is medium-sized (0.01 to 0.1%). Since the library was made to target alpha chains, this beta chain is a stray read and its abundance is not meaningful. The chain couples TRBV28 to TRBJ2-7, with unresolved D. With 4 bases removed from V and 2 bases from J, the gap between germline ends came to 9 bases. This CDR3 spans 13 amino acids. CDR1 is MDHEN and CDR2 is SYDVKM in the germline V gene. CDR3 sequence reads: CASSSGPTYEQYF. For the CDR3, the DNA is TGTGCCAGCAGTTCCGGGCCGACCTACGAGCAGTACTTC.

In this sample, this clonotype turned up a few times. This beta chain is a stray sequence in a library constructed for alpha chains; its clone size is not meaningful. The chain employs TRBV5-1 and TRBJ2-5; TRBD2 aligns across 10 bases. Trimming cost V 0 bases and J 5 bases; bases outside gene matches: 10. This CDR3 spans 17 amino acids. Germline CDR1 reads SGHRS; CDR2 reads YFSETQ. CDR3: CASSLGVAGGPEETQYF. The CDR3 DNA reads as TGCGCCAGCAGCTTGGGGGTAGCGGGAGGTCCGGAGGAGACCCAGTACTTC. Full variable domain (missing parts from reference TRBV5-1 and TRBJ2-5): KAGVTQTPRYLIKTRGQQVTLSCSPISGHRSVSWYQQTPGQGLQFLFEYFSETQRNKGNFPGRFSGRQFSNSRSEMNVSTLELGDSALYLCASSLGVAGGPEETQYFGPGTRLLVL.

By share, this clonotype counts as medium-sized. This beta chain is an unintended read in a library built for alpha chains; its size means little. The rearrangement joins TRBV10-3 to TRBJ1-1; D not certain. The germline gives CDR1 ENHRY, CDR2 SYGVKD. Trimming pared 5 bases from V and 0 bases from J, leaving 4 bases between. The CDR3 length is 12 residues. This CDR3 reads CAISSLNTEAFF. CDR3 nucleotides: TGTGCCATCAGTAGTTTGAACACTGAAGCTTTCTTT.

This clonotype was seen many times. This beta chain lies outside the target of a library built for alpha chains; its clone size means little. The chain joins TRBV12-3 or TRBV12-4 to TRBJ1-1; D call uncertain. This CDR3 comprises 14 residues. V lost 3 bases and J 1 base, leaving 9 bases between the germline ends. The CDR3 DNA is TGTGCCAGCAGTTTGGGCAGGTCGAACACTGAAGCTTTCTTT. Its translation: CASSLGRSNTEAFF.

By share, this clonotype counts as medium-sized. This beta chain appears as a stray read in a library generated for alpha chains; its size is not informative. V gene TRBV7-2 combines with J gene TRBJ2-7; TRBD1 is a possible D gene (5 bases). CDR3 length: 12 residues. Trimming shortened V by 4 bases and J by 5 bases, and 9 bases separated the two germline ends. Germline V gives CDR1 SGHTA, CDR2 FQGNSA. The CDR3, as DNA: TGTGCCAGCAGCTCCAGGGAAGACGAGCAGTACTTC. It yields the protein CASSSREDEQYF.

This clonotype was detected many times. This beta chain lies outside the target of a library built for alpha chains; its clone size means little. The chain links TRBV28 to TRBJ1-2, with 7 bases lining up with TRBD1. CDR1 is MDHEN and CDR2 is SYDVKM in the germline V gene. After removal of 6 bases from V and 1 base from J, the junction contained 2 bases not matched to a gene. CDR3 length equals 13 residues. CDR3 residues: CASRGDSNYGYTF. CDR3 DNA: TGTGCCAGCAGGGGGGACAGTAACTATGGCTACACCTTC.

Remarks on this clonotype: A library made for alpha chains picked up this beta chain off target, so its size means little. The genes are TRBV10-2 and TRBJ2-7, with 8 positions matching TRBD1. The CDR3 has 15 amino acids. The trim removed 6 bases at V and 1 base at J, leaving 8 bases unmatched. Germline V gene lookup returns CDR1 WSHSY and CDR2 SAAADI. CDR3 in DNA: TGCGCCAGCAGGCCGCCACAGGGGGTATCCTACGAGCAGTACTTC. Translated: CASRPPQGVSYEQYF.

This clonotype showed up just a few times. Being off target in a library aimed at alpha chains, this beta chain has a size of little meaning. This chain uses TRBV7-8 with TRBJ2-1, with TRBD2 matching over 9 bases. The junction had 18 bases not matched to a gene; V was cut back by 5 bases and J by 10 bases. The CDR3 has 17 residues. Germline V gives CDR1 SGHVS, CDR2 FQNEAQ. CDR3 loop: CASSLTGGRALYSEQFF. The CDR3 coding sequence is TGTGCCAGCAGCCTGACGGGCGGGAGGGCTTTATATAGCGAGCAGTTCTTC.